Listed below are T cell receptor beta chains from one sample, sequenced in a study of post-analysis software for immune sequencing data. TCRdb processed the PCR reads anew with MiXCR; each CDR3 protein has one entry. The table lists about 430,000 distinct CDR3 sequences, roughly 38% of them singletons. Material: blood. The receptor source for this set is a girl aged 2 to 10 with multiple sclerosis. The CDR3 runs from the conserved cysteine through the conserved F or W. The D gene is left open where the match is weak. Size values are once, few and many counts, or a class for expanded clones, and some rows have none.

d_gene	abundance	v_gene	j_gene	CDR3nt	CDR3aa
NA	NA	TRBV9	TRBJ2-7	TGTGCCAGCAGCCACCGGGACGGAGCCTACGAGCAGTACTTC	CASSHRDGAYEQYF
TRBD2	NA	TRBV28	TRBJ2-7	TGTGCCAGCCAAGAGGGAGGGCCATGGTACGAGCAGTACTTC	CASQEGGPWYEQYF
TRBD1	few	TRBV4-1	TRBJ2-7	TGCGCCAGCAGCCACCCTTCGGGGACAGAACTCTACGAGCAGTACTTC	CASSHPSGTELYEQYF
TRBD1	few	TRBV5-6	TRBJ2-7	TGTGCCAGCAGCGCATCCGGGACAGCCTACGAGCAGTACTTC	CASSASGTAYEQYF
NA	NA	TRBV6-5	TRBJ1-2	TGTGCCAGCAGTTACGGGGCTGGCTACACCTTC	CASSYGAGYTF
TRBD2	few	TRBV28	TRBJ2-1	TGTGCCAGCAGATCTAGGACTAGCCGGAATGAGCAGTTCTTC	CASRSRTSRNEQFF
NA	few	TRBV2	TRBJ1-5	TGTGCCAGCAGTGAACGCCTGATTAGCAATCAGCCCCAGCATTTT	CASSERLISNQPQHF
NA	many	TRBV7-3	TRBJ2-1	TGTGCCAGCAGCTTAAGACAGTGGAGCTCCTACAATGAGCAGTTCTTC	CASSLRQWSSYNEQFF
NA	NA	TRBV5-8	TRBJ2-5	TGTGCCAGCAGCCCCCCGGTTTCTGGTGGACAGACATATTGGTACCAAGAGACCCAGTACTTC	CASSPPVSGGQTYWYQETQYF
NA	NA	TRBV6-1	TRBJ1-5	TGTGCCAGCAGAGAATGGGGGTCCAATCAGCCCCAGCATTTT	CASREWGSNQPQHF
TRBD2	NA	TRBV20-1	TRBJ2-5	TGCAGTGTTGATCTAGCGGGCCAAGAGACCCAGTACTTC	CSVDLAGQETQYF
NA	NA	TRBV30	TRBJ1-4	TGTGCCTGCTCCCTGGGCCCTAATGAAAAACTGTTTTTT	CACSLGPNEKLFF
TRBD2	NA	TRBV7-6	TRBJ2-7	TGTGCCAGCAGCCAAGGAGCGGGAGAAACCCACGAGCAGTACTTC	CASSQGAGETHEQYF
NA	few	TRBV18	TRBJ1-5	TGTGCCAGCTCACCTTATAAGACAGACAATCAGCCCCAGCATTTT	CASSPYKTDNQPQHF
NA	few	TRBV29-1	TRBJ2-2	TGCAGCGTTGTCAGCTACAAGGGGGTCACCGGGGAGCTGTTTTTT	CSVVSYKGVTGELFF
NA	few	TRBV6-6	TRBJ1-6	TGTGCCAGCAGTTACGCGGGGCAGTATAATTCACCCCTCCACTTT	CASSYAGQYNSPLHF
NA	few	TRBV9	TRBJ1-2	TGTGCCAGCAGCTCACCCCCCCTCTATGGCTACACCTTC	CASSSPPLYGYTF
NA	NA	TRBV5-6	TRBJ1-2	TGTGCCAGCAGCTCTCGCACCACCGCTAACTATGTCTACACCTTC	CASSSRTTANYVYTF
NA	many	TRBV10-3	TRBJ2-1	TGTGCCATCAGTGCGGGAGCGGGCGGAAACAATGAGCAGTTCTTC	CAISAGAGGNNEQFF
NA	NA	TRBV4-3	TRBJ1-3	TGCGCCAGCAGCCAAGAGAGGATAGGGTCTTTCTCTGGAAACACCATATATTTT	CASSQERIGSFSGNTIYF
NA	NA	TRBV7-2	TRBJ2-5	TGTGCCAGCAGCCCCCGGAGGGGGACGAGAGAGACCCAGTACTTC	CASSPRRGTRETQYF
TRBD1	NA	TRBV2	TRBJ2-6	TGTGCCAGCAGATCGACAGGGGTCGGGGCCAACGTCCTGACTTTC	CASRSTGVGANVLTF
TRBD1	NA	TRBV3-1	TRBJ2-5	TGTGCCAGCAGCCAAGATGGTTTCGAGGGGGCGGGTGAGACCCAGTACTTC	CASSQDGFEGAGETQYF
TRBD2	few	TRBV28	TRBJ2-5	TGTGCCAGCAGTTCCTTAGCGGGAGTAGTGGAGACCCAGTACTTC	CASSSLAGVVETQYF
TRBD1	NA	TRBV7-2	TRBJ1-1	TGTGCCAGCAGCTTAGATGGGACAGGGAGGGACACTGAAGCTTTCTTT	CASSLDGTGRDTEAFF
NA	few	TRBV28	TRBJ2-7	TGTGCCAGCAGTTTCCCAAAAATTGGGTTGAATTACGAGCAGTACTTC	CASSFPKIGLNYEQYF
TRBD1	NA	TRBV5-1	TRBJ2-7	TGCGCCAGCAGCTCGAAGCCCGGGACAGAGTCCTACGAGCAGTACTTC	CASSSKPGTESYEQYF
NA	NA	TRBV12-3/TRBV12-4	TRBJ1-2	TGTGCCAGCAGTTTGACGGGCCCTGGCTGGGGCTACATCTTC	CASSLTGPGWGYIF
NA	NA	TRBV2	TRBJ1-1	TGTGCCAGCAGTGAACAGGGAGGGAACACTGAAGCTTTCTTT	CASSEQGGNTEAFF
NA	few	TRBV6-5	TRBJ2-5	TGTGCCAGCAGTTATGTGGGAGCAGAGACCCAGTACTTC	CASSYVGAETQYF
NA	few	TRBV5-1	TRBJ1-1	TGCGCCAGCAGTCAAGACAGGAACACTGAAGCTTTCTTT	CASSQDRNTEAFF